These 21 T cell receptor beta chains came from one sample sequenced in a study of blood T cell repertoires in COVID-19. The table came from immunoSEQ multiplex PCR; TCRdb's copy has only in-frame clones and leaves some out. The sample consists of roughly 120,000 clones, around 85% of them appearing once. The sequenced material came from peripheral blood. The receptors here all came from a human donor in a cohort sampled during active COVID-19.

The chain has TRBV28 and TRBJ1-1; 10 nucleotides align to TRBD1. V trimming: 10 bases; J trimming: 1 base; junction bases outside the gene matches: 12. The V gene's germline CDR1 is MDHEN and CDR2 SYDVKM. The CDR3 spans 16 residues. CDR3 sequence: CATIPTGGAGNTEAFF. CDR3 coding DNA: TGTGCCACCATTCCGACAGGGGGCGCCGGGAACACTGAAGCTTTCTTT.

The CDR3 loop is CASSPPRGNTEAFF. CDR3 nucleotides: TGTGCCAGTAGTCCGCCGCGGGGGAACACTGAAGCTTTCTTT. J is TRBJ1-1 and V is TRBV19; no reliable D call. The germline V gene encodes CDR1 LNHDA and CDR2 SQIVND (reference sequence). V gave up 5 bases and J gave up 1 base, with 11 bases separating them. This CDR3 has 14 residues.

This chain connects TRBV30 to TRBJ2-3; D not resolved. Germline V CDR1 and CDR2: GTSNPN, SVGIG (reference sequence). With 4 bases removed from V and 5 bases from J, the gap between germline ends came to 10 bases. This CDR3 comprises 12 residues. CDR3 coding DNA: TGTGCCTGGACCACCCGAGGAGATACGCAGTATTTT. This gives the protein CAWTTRGDTQYF.

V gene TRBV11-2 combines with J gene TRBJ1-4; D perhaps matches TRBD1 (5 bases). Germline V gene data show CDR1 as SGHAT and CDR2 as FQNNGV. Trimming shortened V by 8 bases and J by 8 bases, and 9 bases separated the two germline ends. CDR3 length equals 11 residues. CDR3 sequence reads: CASRGIEKLFF. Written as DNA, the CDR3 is TGTGCCAGCCGGGGGATCGAAAAACTGTTTTTT.

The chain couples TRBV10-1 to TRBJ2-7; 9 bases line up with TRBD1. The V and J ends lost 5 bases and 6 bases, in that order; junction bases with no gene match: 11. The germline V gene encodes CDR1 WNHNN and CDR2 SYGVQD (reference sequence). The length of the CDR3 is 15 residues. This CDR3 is CASSLNRDRDCEQYF. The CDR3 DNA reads TGCGCCAGCAGTTTGAACCGGGACAGGGACTGCGAGCAGTACTTC.

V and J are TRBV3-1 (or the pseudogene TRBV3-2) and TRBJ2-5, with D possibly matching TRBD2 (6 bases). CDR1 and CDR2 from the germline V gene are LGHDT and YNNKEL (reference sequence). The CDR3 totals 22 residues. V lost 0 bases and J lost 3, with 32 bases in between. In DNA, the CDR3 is TGTGCCAGCAGCCAAGATAACGGTCTGGGAGCAGCGGGCCAACCAAAGGAAGAGACCCAGTACTTC. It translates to CASSQDNGLGAAGQPKEETQYF.

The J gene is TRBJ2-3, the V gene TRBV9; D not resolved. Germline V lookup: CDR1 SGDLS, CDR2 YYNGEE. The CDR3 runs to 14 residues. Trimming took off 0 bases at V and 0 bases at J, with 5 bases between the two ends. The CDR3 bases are TGTGCCAGCAGCGTAGTCGGGAGCACAGATACGCAGTATTTT. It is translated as CASSVVGSTDTQYF.

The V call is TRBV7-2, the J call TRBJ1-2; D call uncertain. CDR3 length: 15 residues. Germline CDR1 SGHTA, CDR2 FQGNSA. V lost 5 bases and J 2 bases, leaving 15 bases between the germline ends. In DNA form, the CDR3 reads TGTGCCAGCAGCCCCACGGAGGGTCCAAACTATGGCTACACCTTC. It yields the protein CASSPTEGPNYGYTF.

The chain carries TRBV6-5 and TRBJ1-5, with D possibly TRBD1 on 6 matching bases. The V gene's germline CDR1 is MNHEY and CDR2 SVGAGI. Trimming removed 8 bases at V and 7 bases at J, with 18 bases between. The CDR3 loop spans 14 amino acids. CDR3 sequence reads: CASGPGGSRQPQHF. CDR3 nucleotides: TGTGCCAGCGGGCCGGGGGGCAGTCGACAGCCCCAGCATTTT.

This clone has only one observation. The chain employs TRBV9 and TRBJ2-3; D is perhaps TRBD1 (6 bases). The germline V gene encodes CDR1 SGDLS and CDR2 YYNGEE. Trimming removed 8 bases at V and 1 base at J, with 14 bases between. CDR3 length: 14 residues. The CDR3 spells CASARDIRTDTQYF. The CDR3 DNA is TGTGCCAGTGCGAGGGACATCCGCACAGATACGCAGTATTTT.

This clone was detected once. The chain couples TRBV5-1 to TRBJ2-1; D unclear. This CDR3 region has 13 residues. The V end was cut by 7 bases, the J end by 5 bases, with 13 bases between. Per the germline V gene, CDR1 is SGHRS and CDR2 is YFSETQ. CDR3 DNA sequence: TGCGCCAGCCAGTTCGCAGGCAACAATGAGCAGTTCTTC. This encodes CASQFAGNNEQFF.

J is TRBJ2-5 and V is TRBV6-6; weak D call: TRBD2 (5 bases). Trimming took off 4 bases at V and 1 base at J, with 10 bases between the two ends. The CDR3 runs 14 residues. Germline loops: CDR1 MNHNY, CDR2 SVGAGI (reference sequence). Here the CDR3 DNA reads TGTGCCAGCAGTTCCCCGGGAAGCCAAGAGACCCAGTACTTC. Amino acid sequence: CASSSPGSQETQYF.

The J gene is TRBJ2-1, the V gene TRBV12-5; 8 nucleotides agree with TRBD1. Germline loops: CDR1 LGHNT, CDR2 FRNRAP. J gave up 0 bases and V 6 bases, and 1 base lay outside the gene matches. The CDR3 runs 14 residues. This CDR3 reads CASGTGGSYNEQFF. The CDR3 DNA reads TGTGCTAGTGGCACAGGGGGCTCCTACAATGAGCAGTTCTTC.

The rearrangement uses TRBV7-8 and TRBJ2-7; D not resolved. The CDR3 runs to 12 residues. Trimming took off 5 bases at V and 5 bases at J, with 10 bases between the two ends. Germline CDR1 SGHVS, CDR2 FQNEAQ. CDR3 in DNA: TGTGCCAGCAGCCCCCGCGTCCACGAGCAGTACTTC. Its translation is CASSPRVHEQYF.

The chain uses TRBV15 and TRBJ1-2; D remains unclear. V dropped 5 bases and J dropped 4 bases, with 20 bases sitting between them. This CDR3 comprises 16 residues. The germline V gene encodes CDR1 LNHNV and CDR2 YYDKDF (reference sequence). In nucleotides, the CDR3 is TGTGCCACCAGCCCGGGAGGACTGGGCGGAACCTATGGCTACACCTTC. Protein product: CATSPGGLGGTYGYTF. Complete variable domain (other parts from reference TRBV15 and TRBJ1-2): DAMVIQNPRYQVTQFGKPVTLSCSQTLNHNVMYWYQQKSSQAPKLLFHYYDKDFNNEADTPDNFQSRRPNTSFCFLDIRSPGLGDTAMYLCATSPGGLGGTYGYTFGSGTRLTVV.

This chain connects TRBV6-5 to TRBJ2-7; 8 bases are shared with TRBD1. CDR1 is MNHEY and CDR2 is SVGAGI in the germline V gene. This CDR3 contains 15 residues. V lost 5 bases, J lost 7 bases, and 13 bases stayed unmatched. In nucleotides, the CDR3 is TGTGCCAGCAGTCGACAGGGGATCGGAGAAGGGGAGCAGTACTTC. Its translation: CASSRQGIGEGEQYF.

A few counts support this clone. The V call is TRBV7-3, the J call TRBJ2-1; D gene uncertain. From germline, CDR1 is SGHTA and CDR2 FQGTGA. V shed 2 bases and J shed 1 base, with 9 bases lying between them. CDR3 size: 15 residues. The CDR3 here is CASSLLPVSYNEQFF. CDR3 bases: TGTGCCAGCAGCTTATTGCCGGTATCCTACAATGAGCAGTTCTTC.

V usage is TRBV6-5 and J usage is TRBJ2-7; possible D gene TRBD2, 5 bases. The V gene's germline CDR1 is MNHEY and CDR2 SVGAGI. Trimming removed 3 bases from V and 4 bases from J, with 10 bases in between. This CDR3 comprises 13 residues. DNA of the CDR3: TGTGCCAGCAGTTATGGACTGCTATACGAGCAGTACTTC. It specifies CASSYGLLYEQYF.

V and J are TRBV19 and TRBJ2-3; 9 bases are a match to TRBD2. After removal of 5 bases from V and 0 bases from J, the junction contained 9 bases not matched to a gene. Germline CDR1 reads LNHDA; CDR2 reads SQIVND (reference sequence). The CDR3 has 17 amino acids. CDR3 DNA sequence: TGTGCCAGTAGTCCAGGGACTAGCAAGTTTAGCACAGATACGCAGTATTTT. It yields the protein CASSPGTSKFSTDTQYF. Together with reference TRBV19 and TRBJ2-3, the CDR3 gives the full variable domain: DGGITQSPKYLFRKEGQNVTLSCEQNLNHDAMYWYRQDPGQGLRLIYYSQIVNDFQKGDIAEGYSVSREKKESFPLTVTSAQKNPTAFYLCASSPGTSKFSTDTQYFGPGTRLTVL.

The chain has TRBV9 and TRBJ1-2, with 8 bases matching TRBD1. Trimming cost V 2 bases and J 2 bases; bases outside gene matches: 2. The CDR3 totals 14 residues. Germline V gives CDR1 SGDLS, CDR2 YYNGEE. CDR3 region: CASSVRQGNYGYTF. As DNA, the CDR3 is TGTGCCAGCAGCGTGCGACAGGGGAACTATGGCTACACCTTC.

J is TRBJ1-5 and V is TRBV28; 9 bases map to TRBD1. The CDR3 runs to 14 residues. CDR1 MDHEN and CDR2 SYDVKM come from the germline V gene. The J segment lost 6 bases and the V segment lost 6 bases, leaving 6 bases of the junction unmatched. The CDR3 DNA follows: TGTGCCAGCAGCCCCACAGGGGGCGGTCAGCCCCAGCATTTT. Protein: CASSPTGGGQPQHF.